The 18 T cell receptor beta chains below were found in one sample sequenced in a study of OX40 agonist ivuxolimab in advanced cancers. Generated by immunoSEQ multiplex PCR, the TCRdb table keeps only in-frame clones and is missing some. Of 25,000 to 30,000 clones listed, about 86% were seen once; the top ten hold around 29%. Here the sequenced sample was CD4+ or CD8+ T cells sorted from blood, taken in a trial of the OX40 agonist ivuxolimab. The receptor set was obtained from an adult with an advanced solid tumor such as melanoma, head and neck, liver or kidney cancer.

The chain couples TRBV9 to TRBJ2-7; D gene uncertain. CDR1 and CDR2 (germline): SGDLS, YYNGEE. V lost 0 bases, J lost 3 bases, and 16 bases lay in between. This CDR3 spans 16 amino acids. The CDR3, as DNA: TGTGCCAGCAGCGTAGATGGGGAACCCGCGAGCTACGAGCAGTACTTC. Translating it yields CASSVDGEPASYEQYF.

The J gene is TRBJ2-7, the V gene TRBV9; 9 nucleotides align to TRBD1. Germline CDR1 and CDR2: SGDLS and YYNGEE. There are 14 residues in the CDR3. V was clipped by 4 bases and J by 2 bases; unmatched bases: 4. In nucleotides, the CDR3 is TGTGCCAGCAGCTCGGGACAGGGTCCCTACGAGCAGTACTTC. It yields the protein CASSSGQGPYEQYF.

This chain uses TRBV20-1 with TRBJ2-7; D not certain. V was pared by 8 bases and J by 2 bases, with 7 bases between. Germline CDR1 and CDR2: DFQATT and SNEGSKA (reference sequence). The CDR3 runs 10 residues. The CDR3 nucleotides are TGCAGTCCCCGGGCCTACGAGCAGTACTTC. Its protein product is CSPRAYEQYF.

The chain recombines TRBV7-7 with TRBJ2-6; no reliable D call. The V gene's germline CDR1 is SSHAT and CDR2 FNYEAQ (reference sequence). V was shortened by 5 bases and J by 5 bases, with 22 bases between the two germline ends. CDR3 length: 18 residues. CDR3 amino acids: CASSGSFKSQSRANVLTF. CDR3 nucleotide sequence: TGTGCCAGCAGCGGATCTTTTAAGTCACAAAGTCGGGCCAACGTCCTGACTTTC. Combining the CDR3 with reference TRBV7-7 and TRBJ2-6 gives the whole variable domain GAGVSQSPRYKVTKRGQDVTLRCDPISSHATLYWYQQALGQGPEFLTYFNYEAQPDKSGLPSDRFSAERPEGSISTLTIQRTEQRDSAMYRCASSGSFKSQSRANVLTFGAGSRLTVL.

The genes are TRBV4-1 and TRBJ1-2; D is perhaps TRBD1 (6 bases). Trimming pared 4 bases from V and 2 bases from J, leaving 14 bases between. Germline values: CDR1 MGHRA, CDR2 YSYEKL. The CDR3 contains 15 residues. The CDR3 loop is CASSPYGQRNYGYTF. For the CDR3, the DNA is TGCGCCAGCAGCCCGTACGGACAGAGAAACTATGGCTACACCTTC.

Regarding this clone: This same CDR3 is encoded by further DNA sequences in the sample. This rearrangement joins TRBV9 to TRBJ2-1; D is perhaps TRBD2 (6 bases). CDR3 size: 14 residues. With 4 bases removed from V and 5 bases from J, the gap between germline ends came to 13 bases. Per germline, CDR1 SGDLS and CDR2 YYNGEE. The CDR3 nucleotides are TGTGCCAGCAGCATATCCAGCGGGCACAATGAGCAGTTCTTC. This sequence encodes CASSISSGHNEQFF.

This clone has only one observation. The chain has TRBV6-5 and TRBJ2-7; D perhaps matches TRBD2 (6 bases). The CDR3 consists of 15 residues. CDR1 is MNHEY, CDR2 SVGAGI, per germline. V was clipped by 4 bases and J by 0 bases, with 13 bases between them. CDR3 DNA sequence: TGTGCCAGCAGTTCACTAGCAACGAGCTCCTACGAGCAGTACTTC. Protein sequence: CASSSLATSSYEQYF.

V and J are TRBV27 and TRBJ1-6, with D uncertain. CDR1 is MNHEY and CDR2 is SMNVEV in the germline V gene (reference sequence). V gave up 5 bases and J gave up 10 bases, with 9 bases separating them. CDR3 size: 12 residues. The CDR3 reads CASSRPGSPLHF. In DNA form, the CDR3 reads TGTGCCAGCAGTCGCCCCGGGTCACCCCTCCACTTT.

The chain couples TRBV29-1 to TRBJ2-2; 7 bases are a match to TRBD1. Germline-derived CDR1 and CDR2 are SQVTM and ANQGSEA. Losses at the gene ends were 0 bases for V and 7 bases for J; bases not matched to a gene: 14. The CDR3 extends over 17 amino acids. The CDR3 bases are TGCAGCGTTGAAGATTTGGCAGGGGGTCAAAGCCTCGGGGAGCTGTTTTTT. Protein sequence: CSVEDLAGGQSLGELFF.

CDR3 sequence reads: CASSSWGRDPYF. The CDR3 DNA reads TGTGCCAGCAGCTCCTGGGGGCGCGACCCGTACTTC. The chain recombines TRBV7-8 with TRBJ2-7; TRBD1 is a possible D gene (6 bases). The V end lost 4 bases, the J end lost 12 bases, and 16 bases lay between the germline ends. The germline V gene encodes CDR1 SGHVS and CDR2 FQNEAQ. The CDR3 has 12 residues. The full variable domain, with the rest looked up from reference TRBV7-8 and TRBJ2-7, is GAGVSQSPRYKVAKRGQDVALRCDPISGHVSLFWYQQALGQGPEFLTYFQNEAQLDKSGLPSDRFFAERPEGSVSTLKIQRTQQEDSAVYLCASSSWGRDPYFGPGTRLTVT.

The rearrangement links TRBV5-1 to TRBJ2-3, with 8 bases that match TRBD1. The CDR3 is 15 residues long. Looked up from germline, CDR1 is SGHRS and CDR2 is YFSETQ. The V and J ends lost 0 bases and 0 bases, in that order; junction bases with no gene match: 0. In nucleotides, the CDR3 is TGCGCCAGCAGCTTGGACAGGGGGAGCACAGATACGCAGTATTTT. Protein sequence: CASSLDRGSTDTQYF.

CDR3 region: CASSVWGDRVGEKLFF. The CDR3 bases are TGTGCCAGCAGCGTATGGGGGGACAGGGTGGGTGAAAAACTGTTTTTT. The chain links TRBV9 to TRBJ1-4, with 9 bases lining up with TRBD1. The ends lost 1 base at V and 7 bases at J; junction bases unmatched: 8. CDR1 and CDR2 from the germline V gene are SGDLS and YYNGEE. The length of the CDR3 is 16 residues.

Only one count was recorded for this clone. The rearrangement links TRBV23-1 to TRBJ1-3; D gene unclear. TRBV23-1 has ORF status, its function being uncertain. Trimming removed 6 bases at V and 4 bases at J, with 16 bases between. The CDR3 totals 15 residues. The CDR3 sequence: CASSQTPVQGNTIYF. The CDR3 DNA is TGCGCCAGCAGCCAGACGCCTGTCCAAGGAAACACCATATATTTT.

The chain employs TRBV9 and TRBJ2-2; either TRBD1 or TRBD2 may supply D (5 bases each). The CDR3 has 13 amino acids. Germline V gene sequence: CDR1 SGDLS, CDR2 YYNGEE. Trimming cost V 4 bases and J 4 bases, with 8 bases left between them. In DNA form, the CDR3 reads TGTGCCAGCAGCCCGGGGCCCACCGGGGAGCTGTTTTTT. Its protein is CASSPGPTGELFF.

The rearrangement joins TRBV2 to TRBJ2-7; maybe TRBD2 (5 bases). The length of the CDR3 is 12 residues. Looked up from germline, CDR1 is SNHLY and CDR2 is FYNNEI. V lost 1 base to trimming and J lost 5 bases, with 6 bases between them. The CDR3 reads CASSEEGDEQYF. The CDR3 coding sequence is TGTGCCAGCAGTGAAGAGGGAGACGAGCAGTACTTC.

The V call is TRBV6-1, the J call TRBJ1-2; D perhaps matches TRBD1 (6 bases). V dropped 2 bases and J dropped 6 bases, with 16 bases sitting between them. Germline V gene lookup returns CDR1 MNHNS and CDR2 SASEGT. The CDR3 spans 15 residues. In nucleotides, the CDR3 is TGTGCCAGCAGTGAATACGTGAGGGGGGAGGATGGCTACACCTTC. This translates into CASSEYVRGEDGYTF.

This chain uses TRBV28 with TRBJ1-2; 8 bases are a match to TRBD1. Unmatched junction bases numbered 8, after V lost 5 bases and J lost 6 bases. The CDR3 contains 14 residues. Looked up from germline, CDR1 is MDHEN and CDR2 is SYDVKM. DNA of the CDR3: TGTGCCAGCAGTCCCGGGACAGGCCCTCATGGCTACACCTTC. Protein sequence: CASSPGTGPHGYTF.

The chain links TRBV27 to TRBJ2-1; the D is unclear. Germline loops: CDR1 MNHEY, CDR2 SMNVEV (reference sequence). Deletions cut 4 bases from V and 6 bases from J, with 13 bases between. This CDR3 comprises 14 residues. CDR3 sequence reads: CASSSLSHPNEQFF. In nucleotides, the CDR3 is TGTGCCAGCAGTTCTCTAAGCCACCCCAATGAGCAGTTCTTC.